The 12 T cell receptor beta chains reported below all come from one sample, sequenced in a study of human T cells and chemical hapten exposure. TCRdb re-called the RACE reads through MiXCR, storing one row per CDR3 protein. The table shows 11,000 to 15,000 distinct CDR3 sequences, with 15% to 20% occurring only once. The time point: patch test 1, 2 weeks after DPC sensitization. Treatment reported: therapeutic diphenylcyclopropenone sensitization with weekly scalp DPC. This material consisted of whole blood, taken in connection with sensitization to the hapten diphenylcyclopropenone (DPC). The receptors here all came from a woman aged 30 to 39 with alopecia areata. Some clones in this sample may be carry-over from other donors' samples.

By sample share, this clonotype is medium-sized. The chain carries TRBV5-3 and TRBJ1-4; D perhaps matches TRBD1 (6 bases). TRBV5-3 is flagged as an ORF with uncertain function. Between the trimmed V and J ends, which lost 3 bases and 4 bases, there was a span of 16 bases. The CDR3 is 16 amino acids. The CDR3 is CARSSYRAGDNEKLFF. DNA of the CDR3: TGTGCCAGAAGCTCTTACAGAGCAGGGGATAATGAAAAACTGTTTTTT.

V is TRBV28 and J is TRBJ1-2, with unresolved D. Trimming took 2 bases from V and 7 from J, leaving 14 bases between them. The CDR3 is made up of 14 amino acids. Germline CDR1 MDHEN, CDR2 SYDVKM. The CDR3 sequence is CASSLPTKKSGYTF. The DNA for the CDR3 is TGTGCCAGCAGTTTACCTACCAAGAAGAGTGGCTACACCTTC.

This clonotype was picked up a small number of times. CDR3 nucleotide sequence: TGTGCCAGCAGCTTCCTAGCGGGAGGTTTAGGGGGCAATGAGCAGTTCTTC. Its translation is CASSFLAGGLGGNEQFF. This chain links TRBV7-2 with TRBJ2-1, with 11 bases lining up with TRBD2. The CDR3 extends over 17 amino acids. Germline trimming cut 3 bases from V and 6 bases from J; bases unmatched to any gene: 10. The germline V gene has CDR1 SGHTA and CDR2 FQGNSA.

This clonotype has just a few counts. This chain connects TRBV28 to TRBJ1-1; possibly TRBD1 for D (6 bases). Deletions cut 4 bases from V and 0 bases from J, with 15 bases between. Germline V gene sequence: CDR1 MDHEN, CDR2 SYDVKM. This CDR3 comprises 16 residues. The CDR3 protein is CASSYPGAAMNTEAFF. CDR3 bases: TGTGCCAGCAGTTATCCAGGGGCGGCTATGAACACTGAAGCTTTCTTT.

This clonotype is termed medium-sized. CDR3 DNA sequence: TGCGCCAGCAGCGGGGCGAACCTTTTCCAGCTGTTTTTT. This encodes CASSGANLFQLFF. The chain carries TRBV5-1 and TRBJ2-2, with D perhaps matching TRBD1 (5 bases). V lost 4 bases to trimming and J lost 12 bases, with 16 bases between them. The CDR3 is 13 amino acids. Germline-derived CDR1 and CDR2 are SGHRS and YFSETQ. Complete variable domain (other parts from reference TRBV5-1 and TRBJ2-2): KAGVTQTPRYLIKTRGQQVTLSCSPISGHRSVSWYQQTPGQGLQFLFEYFSETQRNKGNFPGRFSGRQFSNSRSEMNVSTLELGDSALYLCASSGANLFQLFFGEGSRLTVL.

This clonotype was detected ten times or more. The chain's CDR3 is CASSTRRGQEQPQHF. As DNA, the CDR3 is TGTGCCAGCTCAACCCGACGGGGGCAAGAACAGCCCCAGCATTTT. The chain combines TRBV18 with TRBJ1-5, with D tentatively TRBD1 (6 bases). Germline CDR1 and CDR2: KGHSH and LQKENI. CDR3 length: 15 residues. V shed 5 bases and J shed 7 bases, with 18 bases lying between them.

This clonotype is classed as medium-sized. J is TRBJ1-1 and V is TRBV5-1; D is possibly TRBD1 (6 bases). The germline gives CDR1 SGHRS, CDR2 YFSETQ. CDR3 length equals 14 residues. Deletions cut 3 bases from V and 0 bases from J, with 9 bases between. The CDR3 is CASSSRQVNTEAFF. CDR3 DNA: TGCGCCAGCAGCTCACGACAGGTGAACACTGAAGCTTTCTTT.

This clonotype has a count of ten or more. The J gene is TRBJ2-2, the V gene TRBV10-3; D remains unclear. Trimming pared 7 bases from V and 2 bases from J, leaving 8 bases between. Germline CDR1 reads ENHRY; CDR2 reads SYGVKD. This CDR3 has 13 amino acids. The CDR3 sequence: CAITRDNTGELFF. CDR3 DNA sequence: TGTGCCATCACCAGAGATAACACCGGGGAGCTGTTTTTT.

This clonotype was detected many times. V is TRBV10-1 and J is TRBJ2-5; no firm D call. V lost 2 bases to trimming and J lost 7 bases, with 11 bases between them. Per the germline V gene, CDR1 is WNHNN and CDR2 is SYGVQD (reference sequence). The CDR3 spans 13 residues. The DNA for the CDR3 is TGCGCCAGCAGTGAGATTAAGTCCGGGACCCAGTACTTC. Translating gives CASSEIKSGTQYF.

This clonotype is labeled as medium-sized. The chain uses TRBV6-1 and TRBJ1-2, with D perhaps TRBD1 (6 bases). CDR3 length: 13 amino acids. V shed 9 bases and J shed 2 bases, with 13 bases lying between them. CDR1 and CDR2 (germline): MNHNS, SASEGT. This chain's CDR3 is CASTKGGNYGYTF. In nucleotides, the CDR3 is TGTGCCAGTACCAAGGGGGGCAACTATGGCTACACCTTC.

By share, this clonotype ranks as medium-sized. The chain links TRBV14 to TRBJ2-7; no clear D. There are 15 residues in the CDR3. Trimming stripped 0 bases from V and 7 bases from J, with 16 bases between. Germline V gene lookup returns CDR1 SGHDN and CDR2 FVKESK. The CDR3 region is CASSQDHSSGREQYV. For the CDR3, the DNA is TGTGCCAGCAGCCAAGATCATTCTTCCGGGCGAGAGCAGTACGTC.

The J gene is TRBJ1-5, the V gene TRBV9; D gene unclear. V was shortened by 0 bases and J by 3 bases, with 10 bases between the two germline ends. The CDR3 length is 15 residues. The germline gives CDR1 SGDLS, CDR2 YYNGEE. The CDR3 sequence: CASSVDGSHNQPQHF. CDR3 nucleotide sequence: TGTGCCAGCAGCGTAGACGGCAGCCACAATCAGCCCCAGCATTTT.